The T cell receptor beta chain described here comes from a study of CD8 T cells in Susac syndrome. Study outcomes and limitations: By the study's own acknowledgment, its TCR sequencing and HLA analysis included relatively few individuals.

The table lists this clonotype with a count of one. Its antigen is currently unknown. This CDR3 has 11 residues. V was clipped by 4 bases and J by 8 bases, with 9 bases between them. Germline CDR1 reads ENHRY; CDR2 reads SYGVKD. It was with random hexamers that 0.5 to 1 ug RNA was reverse transcribed. Each CDR3 protein is one row after TCRdb ran MiXCR on the immunoSEQ multiplex PCR reads. The data contain some 120,000 distinct CDR3 sequences, more than 90% of them singletons. The specimen was CD4+ T cells from PBMCs. This chain uses TRBV10-3 with TRBJ2-7; weak D call: TRBD1 (5 bases). The clonotype originates from a human donor in good health. The CDR3 is CAISGADKQYF. The DNA of the CDR3 is TGTGCCATCAGTGGCGCGGACAAGCAGTACTTC.